Listed below are T cell receptor beta chains from one sample, sequenced in a study of blood T cell repertoires in COVID-19. The method was immunoSEQ multiplex PCR; TCRdb's version includes in-frame clones alone and lacks a portion of them. The sample holds around 300,000 clones, 85% seen once. Specimen: PBMCs or T cells enriched from blood (not recorded which). These receptors came from a woman aged 50 to 60 who had recovered from COVID-19. Each CDR3 is given with its conserved first and last residue. The order of the fields is D gene, J gene, V gene, clone size, CDR3 DNA, CDR3 protein. D genes are given only for firm matches. Rows give clone size only sometimes, using once, few, many, or a class for an expanded clone.

d_gene: .; j_gene: TRBJ2-3; v_gene: TRBV5-8; abundance: once; CDR3nt: TGTGCCAGCACAGGGTTGAGGACAGATACGCAGTATTTT; CDR3aa: CASTGLRTDTQYF
d_gene: .; j_gene: TRBJ1-1; v_gene: TRBV19; abundance: .; CDR3nt: TGTGCCAGTAGTACCGGACACGCAAACACTGAAGCTTTCTTT; CDR3aa: CASSTGHANTEAFF
d_gene: .; j_gene: TRBJ1-3; v_gene: TRBV18; abundance: .; CDR3nt: TGTGCCAGCTCGACAGTCCCCTCTGGAAACACCATATATTTT; CDR3aa: CASSTVPSGNTIYF
d_gene: .; j_gene: TRBJ1-3; v_gene: TRBV19; abundance: .; CDR3nt: TGTGCCAGTACGGCTTTTGGGAGGAGCTCTGGAAACACCATATATTTT; CDR3aa: CASTAFGRSSGNTIYF
d_gene: TRBD2; j_gene: TRBJ2-3; v_gene: TRBV11-2; abundance: .; CDR3nt: TGTGCCAGCAGCTACACCCGGGGGACTAGCGGGATAACGCGGTATACGCAGTATTTT; CDR3aa: CASSYTRGTSGITRYTQYF
d_gene: .; j_gene: TRBJ1-6; v_gene: TRBV9; abundance: .; CDR3nt: TGTGCCAGCAGCTCAACCGGCAGGCGGGATTCACCCCTCCACTTT; CDR3aa: CASSSTGRRDSPLHF
d_gene: .; j_gene: TRBJ2-5; v_gene: TRBV7-9; abundance: .; CDR3nt: TGTGCCAGCAGCCCGGTCGGGAGAGTCGTCACTGAGACCCAGTACTTC; CDR3aa: CASSPVGRVVTETQYF
d_gene: TRBD1; j_gene: TRBJ1-2; v_gene: TRBV6-5; abundance: .; CDR3nt: TGTGCCAGCAGTTACACCGGACAGGGGTCTGGCTACACCTTC; CDR3aa: CASSYTGQGSGYTF
d_gene: .; j_gene: TRBJ2-2; v_gene: TRBV5-1; abundance: .; CDR3nt: TGCGCCAGCAGCCTCTCTGACCGACAGGCCAACACCGGGGAGCTGTTTTTT; CDR3aa: CASSLSDRQANTGELFF
d_gene: .; j_gene: TRBJ1-1; v_gene: TRBV7-6; abundance: .; CDR3nt: TGTGCCAGCAGCTCCAGGGGCGCCCCAATGAACACTGAAGCTTTCTTT; CDR3aa: CASSSRGAPMNTEAFF
d_gene: .; j_gene: TRBJ2-6; v_gene: TRBV5-4; abundance: .; CDR3nt: TGTGCCAGCAGCTTGGCCCCACCAGGGTCGGGGGCCAACGTCCTGACTTTC; CDR3aa: CASSLAPPGSGANVLTF
d_gene: TRBD1; j_gene: TRBJ1-1; v_gene: TRBV5-1; abundance: .; CDR3nt: TGCGCCAGCAGCTTACAACCGGGACAGAGGAACACTGAAGCTTTCTTT; CDR3aa: CASSLQPGQRNTEAFF
d_gene: .; j_gene: TRBJ2-2; v_gene: TRBV19; abundance: .; CDR3nt: TGTGCCAGTAGCCGGGGACTGCGCACCGGGGAGCTGTTTTTT; CDR3aa: CASSRGLRTGELFF
d_gene: TRBD2; j_gene: TRBJ2-5; v_gene: TRBV7-8; abundance: .; CDR3nt: TGTGCCAGCAGCTTAGTTGGTAGCGGGGAGGCGGAGACCCAGTACTTC; CDR3aa: CASSLVGSGEAETQYF